These T cell receptor beta chains were read from a single sample in a study of CD8 T cells in Susac syndrome. TCRdb re-derived calls from the immunoSEQ multiplex PCR reads in MiXCR, one entry per CDR3 protein. The sample lists over 150,000 distinct CDR3 sequences, about 95% occurring once. The source material was CD4+ T cells from PBMCs. These receptors were obtained from a human donor with Susac syndrome. The CDR3 runs from the conserved cysteine through the conserved F or W. The D gene is left open where the match is weak. Only part of the rows carry a size: once, few, many, or a class if the clone is expanded.

TRBV28,TRBJ2-3,-,-,TGTGCCAGCAATCTTCGACGGCCCTCAGATACGCAGTATTTT,CASNLRRPSDTQYF
TRBV2,TRBJ2-7,once,-,TGTGCCAGCAATGTCATCTCTGGGGATGAGCAGTACTTC,CASNVISGDEQYF
TRBV5-6,TRBJ2-7,-,-,TGTGCCAGCAGCTTTTTGTTTCCGGCAGGGGACGCGACTTTCAGGGAGCAGTACTTC,CASSFLFPAGDATFREQYF
TRBV27,TRBJ2-7,-,-,TGTGCCAGCAGGGATAACAGGGGGGGCTACGAGCAGTACTTC,CASRDNRGGYEQYF
TRBV28,TRBJ2-3,once,-,TGTGTAGTAGCTAGCACAGATACGCAGTATTTT,CVVASTDTQYF
TRBV28,TRBJ2-1,-,-,TGTGCCAGCAGTTTATACAGGACAGACAATGAGCAGTTCTTC,CASSLYRTDNEQFF
TRBV28,TRBJ2-7,-,TRBD1,TGTGCCAGCAGGCCGTACAGGGGCGCCGGCTACGAGCAGTACTTC,CASRPYRGAGYEQYF
TRBV19,TRBJ2-7,-,-,TGTGCCAGTAGCTCTAACGGGAAAACCTACGAGCAGTACTTC,CASSSNGKTYEQYF
TRBV7-2,TRBJ2-7,-,TRBD2,TGTGCCAGCAGCTTAGATAGCGGGAGCTCCTACGAGCAGTACTTC,CASSLDSGSSYEQYF
TRBV20-1,TRBJ2-3,once,TRBD1,TGCAGTGCTACAGGGGGCTGGGACACAGATACGCAGTATTTT,CSATGGWDTDTQYF
TRBV9,TRBJ1-1,-,TRBD1,TGTGCCAGCAGCGACCTCGGACAGGGGGGCAGCACTGAAGCTTTCTTT,CASSDLGQGGSTEAFF
TRBV18,TRBJ2-3,-,-,TGTGCCAGCTCACCAGGGAGCACAGATACGCAGTATTTT,CASSPGSTDTQYF
TRBV7-6,TRBJ2-3,-,-,TGTGCCAGCAGCCCACCGACTAGACATGGTACGCAGTATTTT,CASSPPTRHGTQYF
TRBV7-2,TRBJ2-5,-,TRBD2,TGTGCCAGCAGATGGCATGCGGGAGAGAAAGAGACCCAGTACTTC,CASRWHAGEKETQYF
TRBV28,TRBJ2-7,-,-,TGTGCCAGCATTAAATGGGACTCCTACGAGCAGTACTTC,CASIKWDSYEQYF
TRBV9,TRBJ2-5,-,TRBD1,TGTGCCAGCAGCGTCGGGACAGGGAACCGCCAAGAGACCCAGTACTTC,CASSVGTGNRQETQYF
TRBV7-6,TRBJ2-4,-,TRBD2,TGTGCCAGCAGCCCCCATAGCGGGGGGGAGGAAAACATTCAGTACTTC,CASSPHSGGEENIQYF
TRBV20-1,TRBJ2-1,-,-,TGCAGTGCTGAAGACGGAACCTACAATGAGCAGTTCTTC,CSAEDGTYNEQFF
TRBV3-1,TRBJ2-7,-,-,TGTGCCAGCAGCCAAGATAGGAGAAGGGGTCACGAGCAGTACTTC,CASSQDRRRGHEQYF
TRBV20-1,TRBJ1-5,-,-,TGCAGTGCTAGTAAAGGGCGGAATCAGCCCCAGCATTTT,CSASKGRNQPQHF
TRBV5-1,TRBJ2-5,-,-,TGCGCCAGCAGCTTCGATCTAGAGACCCAGTACTTC,CASSFDLETQYF
TRBV12-3/TRBV12-4,TRBJ1-5,-,-,TGTGCCAGCAGTCCAAACACACCCCATCAGCCCCAGCATTTT,CASSPNTPHQPQHF
TRBV7-3,TRBJ1-2,-,-,TGTGCCAGCAGCCGGGATCTGGGGTATGGCTACACCTTC,CASSRDLGYGYTF
TRBV5-1,TRBJ2-1,-,-,TGCGCCAGCAGCTTGGAGTCGGGACCCTACAATGAGCAGTTCTTC,CASSLESGPYNEQFF
TRBV7-2,TRBJ1-2,-,-,TGTGCCAGCAGTCCCACCCGGGACTCTTTCTATGGCTACACCTTC,CASSPTRDSFYGYTF
TRBV20-1,TRBJ2-5,once,TRBD1,TGCAGTGCTGAAGCGGGCCGGGACAGGGGGCAAGAGACCCAGTACTTC,CSAEAGRDRGQETQYF
TRBV14,TRBJ2-7,-,-,TGTGCCAGCAGGTACAGGACCCCTACCTACGAGCAGTACTTC,CASRYRTPTYEQYF
TRBV7-2,TRBJ2-2,once,-,TGTGCCAGCAGCCTCACGAGGGAGCTGTTTTTT,CASSLTRELFF
TRBV20-1,TRBJ2-2,-,-,TGCAGTGCCACCTCCGGACTGGGGAACACCGGGGAGCTGTTTTTT,CSATSGLGNTGELFF
TRBV30,TRBJ2-1,-,TRBD2,TGTGCCAGTTCTAGCGGGGGGGCGTACAATGAGCAGTTCTTC,CASSSGGAYNEQFF
TRBV5-1,TRBJ2-6,few,-,TGTGCCAGCAGTTTAGGGAGCTCTGGGGCCAACGTCCTGACTTTC,CASSLGSSGANVLTF
TRBV5-4,TRBJ2-7,-,-,TGTGCCAGCAGCTTGGAGTCAGGGATTCCCTACGAGCAGTACTTC,CASSLESGIPYEQYF
TRBV5-6,TRBJ1-5,once,-,TGTGCCAGCAGCCCTTGGGGGGAGAGCAATCAGCCCCAGCATTTT,CASSPWGESNQPQHF
TRBV7-2,TRBJ1-2,-,-,TGTGCCAGCAGCTTATCCCCACCGTATAACTATGGCTACACCTTC,CASSLSPPYNYGYTF
TRBV30,TRBJ1-2,-,-,TGTGCCTGGAGTGTTGGGGCCGGTGGCTACACCTTC,CAWSVGAGGYTF
TRBV7-2,TRBJ2-7,-,TRBD2,TGTGCCAGCAGCCGAGCCGGGACTAGCCGGGAGCAGTACTTC,CASSRAGTSREQYF
TRBV30,TRBJ2-3,-,-,TGTGCCTGGAGTGTAACCCGGAGCACAGATACGCAGTATTTT,CAWSVTRSTDTQYF
TRBV11-2,TRBJ2-7,-,TRBD2,TGTGCCAGCAGCATTTACGGGCTAGCGGACACCTACGAGCAGTACTTC,CASSIYGLADTYEQYF
TRBV4-3,TRBJ2-7,-,-,TGCGCCAGCAGCCAAGTCATCGGAGGGTCCTACGAGCAGTACTTC,CASSQVIGGSYEQYF
TRBV18,TRBJ1-2,-,-,TGTGCCAGCTCCGAGGGACAAAACTATGGCTACACCTTC,CASSEGQNYGYTF
TRBV12-3/TRBV12-4,TRBJ2-1,-,TRBD2,TGTGCCAGCAGGACTAGCGGGAATTTGGGCAATGAGCAGTTCTTC,CASRTSGNLGNEQFF
TRBV10-3,TRBJ1-5,-,-,TGTGCCATCAGTGAAGCGGAAACCCACGACAATCAGCCCCAGCATTTT,CAISEAETHDNQPQHF
TRBV29-1,TRBJ1-1,-,-,TGCAGCGTTTTGGTCGCAGGGGTGGGCACTGAAGCTTTCTTT,CSVLVAGVGTEAFF
TRBV23-1,TRBJ2-7,-,-,TGCGCCAGCTCTGGACACAGGGCCCTCCCCTACGAGCAGTACTTC,CASSGHRALPYEQYF
TRBV4-1,TRBJ1-2,-,TRBD1,TGCGCCAGCAGCTACCGCGCCAGGGACAGGGGGCTTAATGGCTACACCTTC,CASSYRARDRGLNGYTF
TRBV29-1,TRBJ1-2,-,-,TGCAGCGCCAATCAACCTACTAACTATGGCTACACCTTC,CSANQPTNYGYTF
TRBV7-3,TRBJ2-2,-,-,TGTGCCAGCAGCTTACAGGGCCCAAACACCGGGGAGCTGTTTTTT,CASSLQGPNTGELFF
TRBV4-1,TRBJ1-4,-,-,TGCGCCAGCAGGCGACGGGGTAATGAAAAACTGTTTTTT,CASRRRGNEKLFF
TRBV12-3/TRBV12-4,TRBJ1-3,-,-,TGTGCCAGCAGTCCGGGGCGCGGGTCTGGAAACACCATATATTTT,CASSPGRGSGNTIYF
TRBV7-2,TRBJ2-7,-,-,TGTGCCAGCAGCCTTGGACTTCGGTCCTACGAGCAGTACTTC,CASSLGLRSYEQYF
TRBV4-2,TRBJ2-1,-,TRBD2,TGTGCCAGCAGCCAAGCGGGAGGCCCTGGGAATGAGCAGTTCTTC,CASSQAGGPGNEQFF
TRBV7-2,TRBJ2-3,-,TRBD2,TGTGCCAGCAGCTGGAGACTAGCTAGCACAGATACGCAGTATTTT,CASSWRLASTDTQYF
TRBV7-9,TRBJ1-5,once,TRBD1,TGTGCCAGCAGCAAGGGACAGTTTAATCAGCCCCAGCATTTT,CASSKGQFNQPQHF
TRBV19,TRBJ1-5,-,-,TGTGCCAGTCGATCGGGACTCAGAGGGGGTAATCAGCCCCAGCATTTT,CASRSGLRGGNQPQHF
TRBV30,TRBJ2-1,-,TRBD2,TGTGCCTCCGCGACTAGCGGTCCTAGCAATGAGCAGTTCTTC,CASATSGPSNEQFF
TRBV30,TRBJ2-1,-,-,TGTGCCTGGAGTGCGAAAAACAGGCAGTTCTTC,CAWSAKNRQFF
TRBV7-2,TRBJ2-2,-,-,TGTGCCAGCAGCTTTACAGGGCCACGGACCGGGGAGCTGTTTTTT,CASSFTGPRTGELFF